This TCR beta chain was profiled in a study of cytomegalovirus exposure and HLA in healthy donors. General study results and limits: Specificity for CMV antigens was confirmed in vitro for a few of the CMV-associated chains. Most TCR sequences were seen very rarely across donors, but some public TCRs occurred in many. The listing of approximately 160 TCR beta chains classed them as cytomegalovirus-associated.

Primers included in the PCR were 60 Vbeta and 13 Jbeta primers. The method was immunoSEQ multiplex PCR; TCRdb's version includes in-frame clones alone and lacks a portion of them. The sample comprises fewer than 200,000 clones, 82% of which are singletons, and approximately 1.6% rests with the top ten. Trimming left V 0 bases short and J 3 bases short, with 6 bases between. The CDR3 sequence is 13 residues long. The germline gives CDR1 MNHEY, CDR2 SVGAGI. This clone was observed a few times. Its antigen is as yet unknown. The V call is TRBV6-5, the J call TRBJ2-7; D is ambiguous. The sequence was obtained from a male donor in good health and CMV-seronegative. Sequenced sample: PBMCs. CDR3 in DNA: TGTGCCAGCAGTTACTCGTACGGCTACGAGCAGTACTTC. The encoded protein is CASSYSYGYEQYF.